Following are 23 T cell receptor beta chains from one sample sequenced in a study of T cells expressing NK-cell markers (dated by TCRdb to the early 2020s). The library was produced with 5' RACE. Sequencing used an Illumina HiSeq 2000. The reads, reprocessed by TCRdb, yield one row per CDR3 protein sequence and no DNA. The sample table records approximately 440,000 distinct CDR3 sequences. The ten most abundant clones make up over 1.1% of the sample. Sequencing was performed on blood T cells: a sorted CD56 or NKG2C T cell subset, CD4+ or CD8+ T cells, or bulk PBMC T cells (not recorded which). The receptors originated from a woman between 50 and 59 years old in good health. Donor details come from another sample of the same person, matched by shared clones.

The chain combines TRBV6-2 or TRBV6-3 with TRBJ1-1. The CDR3 consists of 16 residues. The germline gives CDR1 MNHEY, CDR2 SVGEGT. The CDR3: CASSYGGGVMMTEAFF.

The chain joins TRBV12-3 or TRBV12-4 to TRBJ2-5; checking the TCRdb D call of TRBD1 is not possible without DNA. The length of the CDR3 is 12 residues. The CDR3 loop is CASGGVGETQYF.

The chain uses TRBV7-6 and TRBJ2-2; TCRdb selects TRBD1, and the lack of DNA leaves this call unchecked. Germline V gene lookup returns CDR1 SGHVS and CDR2 FNYEAQ. The CDR3 extends over 17 amino acids. The CDR3: CASSFPVGGANTGELFF.

The genes are TRBV27 and TRBJ1-6; there is no DNA to check the TCRdb D call of TRBD1. The CDR3 is 13 amino acids. Germline V lookup: CDR1 MNHEY, CDR2 SMNVEV (reference sequence). CDR3 in amino acids: CASGEGANSPLHF.

The V gene is TRBV3-1, the J gene TRBJ2-3. The CDR3 sequence is 15 residues long. CDR1 is LGHDT, CDR2 YNNKEL, per germline (reference sequence). This CDR3 reads CASSQALGLTDTQYF.

The genes are TRBV12-3 or TRBV12-4 and TRBJ1-1; TCRdb lists TRBD1, though no DNA is available to test this call. CDR3 length: 15 amino acids. CDR3 protein: CASSTDRAANTEAFF.

The J gene is TRBJ2-5, the V gene TRBV3-1; the D call of TRBD1 rests on TCRdb alone, since no DNA is present to check it. This CDR3 spans 17 amino acids. From germline, CDR1 is LGHDT and CDR2 YNNKEL (reference sequence). The CDR3 sequence: CASSQDITGTKQETQYF.

The gene calls are TRBV6-2 or TRBV6-3 and TRBJ2-5; there is no DNA to check the TCRdb D call of TRBD1. Germline CDR1 MNHEY, CDR2 SVGEGT. The CDR3 is 11 amino acids. The CDR3 reads CASSPGKTQYF.

This chain connects TRBV11-2 to TRBJ2-1; the D call from TCRdb, TRBD2, cannot be confirmed without DNA. The CDR3 consists of 16 residues. In germline, CDR1 is SGHAT, CDR2 FQNNGV. The CDR3 is CASSLETSGYYNEQFF. The complete variable domain, with remaining parts taken from reference TRBV11-2 and TRBJ2-1, reads EAGVAQSPRYKIIEKRQSVAFWCNPISGHATLYWYQQILGQGPKLLIQFQNNGVVDDSQLPKDRFSAERLKGVDSTLKIQPAKLEDSAVYLCASSLETSGYYNEQFFGPGTRLTVL.

V usage is TRBV20-1 and J usage is TRBJ2-7; checking the TCRdb D call of TRBD2 is not possible without DNA. Germline V gene lookup returns CDR1 DFQATT and CDR2 SNEGSKA (reference sequence). The CDR3 sequence is 13 residues long. The CDR3 protein is CSARDSREKAQYF.

The rearrangement uses TRBV5-1 and TRBJ2-5; the D gene TCRdb calls, TRBD1, cannot be checked with no DNA. CDR3 length equals 15 residues. Per germline, CDR1 SGHRS and CDR2 YFSETQ. CDR3 loop: CASSPLTGGVETQYF.

This sequence joins TRBV12-3 or TRBV12-4 and TRBJ2-1; TCRdb's D call of TRBD1 is untestable without DNA. This CDR3 is built from 16 residues. CDR3 loop: CASRRGDGTGITEQFF.

The chain has TRBV3-1 and TRBJ1-2. The CDR3 totals 15 residues. Germline CDR1 reads LGHDT; CDR2 reads YNNKEL (reference sequence). CDR3: CASSQSRLANYGYTF.

This chain connects TRBV20-1 to TRBJ2-5; TCRdb designates TRBD1, a call that cannot be tested without DNA. Germline V lookup: CDR1 DFQATT, CDR2 SNEGSKA (reference sequence). This CDR3 region has 11 residues. CDR3 residues: CSAMGGVTQYF.

The V and J genes are TRBV5-1 and TRBJ2-3; TCRdb calls TRBD1, which cannot be checked without DNA. This CDR3 spans 16 amino acids. Germline lookup yields CDR1 SGHRS and CDR2 YFSETQ. The CDR3 region is CASSLHLQGNTDTQYF.

The V gene is TRBV19, the J gene TRBJ2-4; checking the TCRdb D call of TRBD1 is not possible without DNA. This CDR3 has 13 amino acids. Per germline, CDR1 LNHDA and CDR2 SQIVND (reference sequence). The CDR3 sequence is CASSPPAKNIQYF.

The chain employs TRBV29-1 and TRBJ2-3; TCRdb proposes TRBD2, but this gene call is untestable without DNA. The CDR3 totals 14 residues. CDR1 and CDR2 from the germline V gene are SQVTM and ANQGSEA. CDR3 sequence: CSVSEVAGADTQYF.

J is TRBJ2-5 and V is TRBV11-2. Germline values: CDR1 SGHAT, CDR2 FQNNGV. This CDR3 comprises 12 residues. CDR3 amino acids: CASSPEWETQYF.

The chain employs TRBV7-2 and TRBJ1-4. In germline, CDR1 is SGHTA, CDR2 FQGNSA. This CDR3 comprises 15 residues. The CDR3 region is CASSLVASFNEKLFF.

The V gene is TRBV20-1, the J gene TRBJ2-1; there is no DNA to check the TCRdb D call of TRBD2. The CDR3 is 14 amino acids. Germline assignment: CDR1 DFQATT and CDR2 SNEGSKA (reference sequence). The CDR3 protein is CSARAKLAGNEQFF.

The chain is built from TRBV7-7 and TRBJ2-3; TCRdb returns TRBD1, unconfirmable since there is no DNA. Germline CDR1 is SSHAT and CDR2 is FNYEAQ (reference sequence). The CDR3 contains 15 residues. The CDR3 loop is CASSLGTDYTDTQYF.

This chain joins TRBV10-3 and TRBJ2-7. Germline V gene data show CDR1 as ENHRY and CDR2 as SYGVKD. The CDR3 extends over 14 amino acids. The CDR3 loop is CAISHQTAVYEQYF.

The V call is TRBV5-1, the J call TRBJ1-5; TCRdb indicates TRBD1, and absent DNA this call remains unverified. CDR3 length equals 15 residues. Germline loops: CDR1 SGHRS, CDR2 YFSETQ. This chain's CDR3 is CASSLSGHGAQPQHF.